A single sample is the source of the 23 T cell receptor beta chains below, sequenced in a study of Graves' ophthalmopathy and Graves' hyperthyroidism. The TCR beta CDR3 regions underwent amplification from RNA transcripts. The authors performed first-round RT-PCR with HTBI primers and then a second-round multiplex PCR. TCRdb ran MiXCR on the multiplex PCR reads and lists one entry per CDR3 protein. The sample carries 900,000 to 1,200,000 distinct CDR3 sequences, 35% to 45% recorded once. Sample: peripheral blood or thyroid tissue (not recorded which). These receptors all come from an adult man with Graves' hyperthyroidism.

The rearrangement links TRBV9 to TRBJ2-7, with a possible D match to TRBD2 (5 bases). The CDR3 consists of 16 residues. The germline V and J ends were trimmed by 4 bases and 7 bases, with 24 bases remaining between them. Germline lookup yields CDR1 SGDLS and CDR2 YYNGEE. The CDR3, as DNA: TGTGCCAGCAGCCAAGCTGGGGTCCAGTCAGGCGGGGAGCAGTACTTC. Translating it yields CASSQAGVQSGGEQYF. The entire variable domain, with the rest obtained from reference TRBV9 and TRBJ2-7, is as follows: DSGVTQTPKHLITATGQRVTLRCSPRSGDLSVYWYQQSLDQGLQFLIQYYNGEERAKGNILERFSAQQFPDLHSELNLSSLELGDSALYFCASSQAGVQSGGEQYFGPGTRLTVT.

This clonotype appeared many times. V is TRBV20-1 and J is TRBJ1-5; D remains ambiguous. The CDR3 covers 13 residues. The V gene's germline CDR1 is DFQATT and CDR2 SNEGSKA (reference sequence). With 6 bases removed from V and 7 bases from J, the gap between germline ends came to 16 bases. CDR3 in amino acids: CSATITAGQPQHF. The CDR3 DNA sequence: TGCAGTGCCACTATTACTGCGGGCCAGCCCCAGCATTTT.

In its sample, this clonotype was seen many times. The J gene is TRBJ1-5, the V gene TRBV5-8, with 7 bases that match TRBD1. Germline loops: CDR1 SGHTS, CDR2 YDEGEE. Trimming at V came to 1 base and at J to 2 bases, leaving 6 bases not matched to a gene. The CDR3 length is 16 residues. The CDR3 DNA reads as TGTGCCAGCAGCTTGTTTCCCGGGACAGGCAATCAGCCCCAGCATTTT. It codes for CASSLFPGTGNQPQHF. Together with reference TRBV5-8 and TRBJ1-5, the CDR3 gives the full variable domain: EAGVTQSPTHLIKTRGQQATLRCSPISGHTSVYWYQQALGLGLQFLLWYDEGEERNRGNFPPRFSGRQFPNYSSELNVNALELEDSALYLCASSLFPGTGNQPQHFGDGTRLSIL.

This clonotype was seen ten or more times. The DNA of the CDR3 is TGTGCCAGTAGCGCTAAGATGGATTCCTACGAGCAGTACTTC. Protein: CASSAKMDSYEQYF. V usage is TRBV19 and J usage is TRBJ2-7; D unresolved. The CDR3 totals 14 residues. Trimming shortened V by 6 bases and J by 1 base, and 13 bases separated the two germline ends. Germline V lookup: CDR1 LNHDA, CDR2 SQIVND (reference sequence). The complete variable domain, with remaining parts taken from reference TRBV19 and TRBJ2-7, reads DGGITQSPKYLFRKEGQNVTLSCEQNLNHDAMYWYRQDPGQGLRLIYYSQIVNDFQKGDIAEGYSVSREKKESFPLTVTSAQKNPTAFYLCASSAKMDSYEQYFGPGTRLTVT.

This clonotype was detected only a few times. The V call is TRBV7-6, the J call TRBJ2-7, with D unclear. The germline V gene encodes CDR1 SGHVS and CDR2 FNYEAQ. Trimming pared 5 bases from V and 1 base from J, leaving 9 bases between. This CDR3 is 13 amino acids long. The CDR3 coding sequence is TGTGCCAGCAGCAAAGGAGAATCCTACGAGCAGTACTTC. It codes for CASSKGESYEQYF.

This clonotype showed up just a few times. This sequence joins TRBV5-1 and TRBJ2-7, with a possible D match to TRBD2 (6 bases). The V gene lost 0 bases and the J gene lost 2 bases, with 15 bases spanning the gap. The CDR3 covers 16 residues. CDR1 is SGHRS, CDR2 YFSETQ, per germline. The CDR3 loop is CASSLVVTSPPYEQYF. CDR3 nucleotides: TGCGCCAGCAGCTTGGTGGTGACTAGTCCTCCCTACGAGCAGTACTTC.

This chain joins TRBV10-3 and TRBJ1-1; 10 nucleotides agree with TRBD1. Trimming cost V 2 bases and J 5 bases; bases outside gene matches: 5. This CDR3 comprises 15 residues. Germline assignment: CDR1 ENHRY and CDR2 SYGVKD. CDR3 region: CAISEGTGVGTEAFF. The CDR3 region has the DNA TGTGCCATCAGTGAGGGGACAGGGGTAGGGACTGAAGCTTTCTTT.

J is TRBJ1-2 and V is TRBV24-1; tentatively, D is TRBD1 (6 bases). The CDR3 loop spans 15 amino acids. The V gene's germline CDR1 is KGHDR and CDR2 SFDVKD. Trimming pared 11 bases from V and 4 bases from J, leaving 22 bases between. CDR3 in DNA: TGTGCCAGCAGGGGTGGAGGGGGGCAAGGCTATGGCTACACCTTC. It specifies CASRGGGGQGYGYTF.

V and J are TRBV29-1 and TRBJ2-5; 8 bases map to TRBD2. Germline V gene sequence: CDR1 SQVTM, CDR2 ANQGSEA. Losses at the gene ends were 7 bases for V and 6 bases for J; bases not matched to a gene: 4. CDR3 length equals 11 residues. The CDR3 loop reads CSGSGTQTQYF. The CDR3 DNA sequence: TGCAGCGGTAGCGGGACCCAGACCCAGTACTTC.

This rearrangement joins TRBV7-6 to TRBJ2-5; the match to TRBD1 covers 7 bases. V was pared by 5 bases and J by 4 bases, with 7 bases of the junction left unmatched. The CDR3 sequence is 14 residues long. Germline values: CDR1 SGHVS, CDR2 FNYEAQ. CDR3 loop: CASSPGDSLETQYF. CDR3 nucleotide sequence: TGTGCCAGCAGCCCCGGGGACAGCTTAGAGACCCAGTACTTC.

The chain links TRBV10-2 to TRBJ1-1; D unresolved. Trimming stripped 0 bases from V and 0 bases from J, with 5 bases between. CDR1 WSHSY and CDR2 SAAADI come from the germline V gene. This CDR3 spans 14 amino acids. CDR3 loop: CASSESGMNTEAFF. The CDR3 DNA reads TGCGCCAGCAGTGAGTCTGGCATGAACACTGAAGCTTTCTTT.

This clonotype was picked up many times. This sequence joins TRBV5-5 and TRBJ1-2; a weak D match, TRBD1 (5 bases). The germline V gene encodes CDR1 SGHKS and CDR2 YYEKEE (reference sequence). This CDR3 is 18 amino acids long. Trimming took 4 bases from V and 5 from J, leaving 27 bases between them. CDR3 DNA: TGTGCCAGCAGCCCCGGGACCCCGCAGAAAGGACGGATATATGGCTACACCTTC. Its protein is CASSPGTPQKGRIYGYTF. The full variable domain, its missing parts supplied by reference TRBV5-5 and TRBJ1-2, is DAGVTQSPTHLIKTRGQQVTLRCSPISGHKSVSWYQQVLGQGPQFIFQYYEKEERGRGNFPDRFSARQFPNYSSELNVNALLLGDSALYLCASSPGTPQKGRIYGYTFGSGTRLTVV.

The rearrangement links TRBV25-1 to TRBJ1-5; 10 bases match TRBD1. Germline CDR1 is MGHDK and CDR2 is SYGVNS. J gave up 0 bases and V 6 bases, and 8 bases lay outside the gene matches. This CDR3 is 17 amino acids long. The CDR3 protein is CASSGTGEFDSNQPQHF. The DNA for the CDR3 is TGTGCCAGCAGCGGGACAGGGGAGTTCGATAGCAATCAGCCCCAGCATTTT. The full variable domain, its missing parts supplied by reference TRBV25-1 and TRBJ1-5, is EADIYQTPRYLVIGTGKKITLECSQTMGHDKMYWYQQDPGMELHLIHYSYGVNSTEKGDLSSESTVSRIRTEHFPLTLESARPSHTSQYLCASSGTGEFDSNQPQHFGDGTRLSIL.

This clonotype was seen ten or more times. The rearrangement links TRBV19 to TRBJ2-7; tentatively, D is TRBD1 or TRBD2 (6 bases each). V lost 3 bases and J 7 bases, leaving 22 bases between the germline ends. Germline V gives CDR1 LNHDA, CDR2 SQIVND (reference sequence). The CDR3 contains 16 residues. CDR3 in amino acids: CASSIHPGALIGEQYF. The CDR3 DNA sequence: TGTGCCAGTAGTATCCATCCGGGGGCCCTGATCGGGGAGCAGTACTTC.

This clonotype was seen ten or more times. The CDR3: CASSPRGGFTEAFF. CDR3 nucleotide sequence: TGTGCCAGCAGTCCCCGAGGGGGCTTCACTGAAGCTTTCTTT. The chain recombines TRBV25-1 with TRBJ1-1, with 7 bases identical to TRBD1. This CDR3 has 14 amino acids. J was trimmed by 4 bases and V by 5 bases; bases with no gene match: 7. Germline V gene sequence: CDR1 MGHDK, CDR2 SYGVNS.

J is TRBJ2-3 and V is TRBV11-1; tentative D call: TRBD2 (5 bases). Germline V gene data show CDR1 as SGHAT and CDR2 as FQDESV (reference sequence). There are 16 residues in the CDR3. With 5 bases removed from V and 0 bases from J, the gap between germline ends came to 15 bases. The CDR3: CASSRVGRASTDTQYF. CDR3 DNA: TGTGCCAGCAGCCGCGTGGGGAGAGCAAGCACAGATACGCAGTATTTT.

This clonotype was observed a single time. A read error is possible here, since a much larger clone lies one base away. This chain connects TRBV5-1 to TRBJ1-2, with no clear D. Trimming removed 3 bases at V and 3 bases at J, with 12 bases between. CDR3 length: 14 residues. The germline V gene encodes CDR1 SGHRS and CDR2 YFSETQ. The CDR3 DNA reads as TGCGCCAGCAGCTCCGACACCGGCGACTATGGCTACACCTTC. This encodes CASSSDTGDYGYTF.

Ten or more counts support this clonotype. CDR3 sequence: CASKMSSGAIYEQYF. DNA for the CDR3: TGTGCCAGTAAGATGTCTAGCGGGGCGATATACGAGCAGTACTTC. The gene calls are TRBV19 and TRBJ2-7, with 9 bases aligning to TRBD2. The germline gives CDR1 LNHDA, CDR2 SQIVND (reference sequence). Trimming took 7 bases from V and 4 from J; bases not matched to a gene: 11. The CDR3 has 15 residues. Supplemented by reference TRBV19 and TRBJ2-7, the full variable domain reads DGGITQSPKYLFRKEGQNVTLSCEQNLNHDAMYWYRQDPGQGLRLIYYSQIVNDFQKGDIAEGYSVSREKKESFPLTVTSAQKNPTAFYLCASKMSSGAIYEQYFGPGTRLTVT.

Notes on this clonotype: A much larger clone sits a single nucleotide away, making a read error possible. V and J are TRBV20-1 and TRBJ1-2, with D tentatively TRBD1 (5 bases). With 5 bases removed from V and 3 bases from J, the gap between germline ends came to 13 bases. This CDR3 region has 13 residues. The V gene's germline CDR1 is DFQATT and CDR2 SNEGSKA (reference sequence). For the CDR3, the DNA is TGCAGTGCTCGTAGCAGGGCAGACTATGGCTACACCTTC. This gives the protein CSARSRADYGYTF.

The sample holds many counts of this clonotype. The rearrangement links TRBV24-1 to TRBJ1-5; 7 bases are shared with TRBD1. The CDR3 contains 16 residues. J lost 2 bases, V lost 10 bases, and 13 bases had no gene match. Germline CDR1 is KGHDR and CDR2 is SFDVKD. The CDR3 coding sequence is TGTGCCACAGGAGACAGACAGGGCACCGGCAATCAGCCCCAGCATTTT. Translated: CATGDRQGTGNQPQHF.

About this clonotype: A single base separates this from a much larger clone, so it may be a read error. The gene calls are TRBV20-1 and TRBJ2-7; 7 bases fit TRBD1. Looked up from germline, CDR1 is DFQATT and CDR2 is SNEGSKA (reference sequence). The CDR3 sequence is 14 residues long. The CDR3 region is CSAYDREGLYEHYF. As DNA, the CDR3 is TGCAGTGCTTACGACAGGGAAGGTTTGTACGAGCACTACTTC.

This clonotype turned up a few times. The chain combines TRBV30 with TRBJ1-1, with a weak D call TRBD1 (5 bases). The germline CDR1 and CDR2 sequences are GTSNPN and SVGIG (reference sequence). The CDR3 covers 12 residues. Deletions cut 3 bases from V and 4 bases from J, with 9 bases between. Here the CDR3 reads CAWRQQGTEAFF. The DNA for the CDR3 is TGTGCCTGGAGACAGCAGGGCACTGAAGCTTTCTTT.

In its sample, this clonotype was seen many times. A much larger clone lies one base from this, so it may be a read error. The rearrangement links TRBV29-1 to TRBJ1-3; tentative D call: TRBD1 (5 bases). Trimming cost V 4 bases and J 7 bases, with 8 bases left between them. Germline CDR1 reads SQVTM; CDR2 reads ANQGSEA. This CDR3 region has 11 residues. The DNA of the CDR3 is TGCAGCGTTGTCGGGGGGAACACCATATATTTT. Protein product: CSVVGGNTIYF.